This TCR beta chain came from a study of blood T cell repertoires in COVID-19 (dated by TCRdb to 2019 to 2021). As for the study more broadly: Collaborator samples came from the United States, Italy and Spain and covered acute and convalescent phases of COVID-19. The material from the prospective study consisted of cDNA or gDNA derived from T cells, B-cell-depleted T cells, or PBMCs. The dataset comprised deeply sampled blood TCRbeta repertoires from subjects exposed to, actively infected with, or recovered from COVID-19. The repertoires were made available in a free public database intended to serve as a resource for research on the immune response to SARS-CoV-2. Samples were obtained from the ongoing ImmuneRACE study (first 160 participants) and from approximately 1,200 subjects provided by 6 global collaborators. A de-identified subject ID, COVID-19 status, age in years and sex were almost always included in the sample metadata. Where available, HLA class I and class II types were obtained from metadata supplied by the sample provider rather than from assay-based typing.

On this clone: No cognate antigen has been identified for it. It has no much larger one-base neighbor in the sample; base qualities were not kept.

The CDR3 spans 18 residues, from the cysteine through the phenylalanine. Only the CDR3 part of the read is kept: 54 bases, read in frame from the first base. V has 3 bases trimmed and J has 8 bases trimmed; junction bases matching no gene number 17. Per the germline V gene (reference sequence), MNHEY is the CDR1 and SMNVEV is the CDR2. Summary of the overall study and its limitations: How much clinical and demographic metadata was included differed by source and by participant, and the metadata was provided uncurated.

The immunoSEQ Assay, a bias-controlled multiplex PCR, was used to amplify TCRbeta CDR3 regions from genomic DNA. In the source study's methods: The number of nucleated cells in each sample was estimated by amplification of reference gene primers within the assay. To quantify the absolute abundance of each unique TCRbeta CDR3 rearrangement, sequence reads were collapsed and filtered. For each sample, productive Simpson clonality was calculated by taking the square root of Simpson's diversity index across productive rearrangements. TCRdb mirrors the immuneACCESS table, restricted to in-frame sequences. Some clones are absent from its copies; in checked studies, under half trace to an unresolved V gene, and the reason for the others is unknown. That table gives V, J and clone size, and the DNA gave D and trimming. The sample yields 100,000 to 120,000 clones; just over 85% were counted once. In total, the top ten clones hold 2.4% of the sample.

Collaborating institutions collected whole blood in K2EDTA tubes following their own protocols. For TCRbeta analysis, collaborator samples were shipped as frozen whole blood, as isolated PBMCs, or as DNA extracted from either sample type. The chain employs TRBV27 and TRBJ2-1; 9 central nucleotides agree with TRBD1. Sequenced sample: peripheral blood. This clonotype originated in a human donor in a cohort sampled during active COVID-19. CDR3 region: CASSFYRLQGAPGDEQFF. At the DNA level, the sequence is TGTGCCAGCAGTTTCTACCGCCTACAGGGGGCCCCCGGAGATGAGCAGTTCTTC.